The rows below give T cell receptor beta chains drawn from one sample of a study of cytomegalovirus exposure and HLA in healthy donors. Data came from immunoSEQ multiplex PCR; TCRdb stores just in-frame clones and leaves some out. The sample lists about 160,000 clones; around three quarters were seen once. Specimen: PBMCs. The receptor set was obtained from a woman aged 40 to 50 in good health and CMV-seronegative. CDR3s include the opening cysteine and the closing phenylalanine or tryptophan. The D gene is left open where the match is weak. Clone size is stated in some rows and not others, as once, few, many or a class when expanded.

CDR3 DNA,CDR3 protein,clone size,D gene,J gene,V gene
TGCGCCAGCAGCTTGGCCGGGGGGCTATGGGCAGATACGCAGTATTTT,CASSLAGGLWADTQYF,-,-,TRBJ2-3,TRBV5-1
TGTGCCAGCTCACCAATTTCGAGTGAGGCCACAGATACGCAGTATTTT,CASSPISSEATDTQYF,-,-,TRBJ2-3,TRBV18
TGTGCCAGCAGCTTGGGGACAGGGGGCTACGAGCAGTACTTC,CASSLGTGGYEQYF,-,TRBD1,TRBJ2-7,TRBV5-6
TGTGCCAGTAGTATTCCAGATACAGGGGTAGGGAGCAATCAGCCCCAGCATTTT,CASSIPDTGVGSNQPQHF,-,TRBD1,TRBJ1-5,TRBV19
TGTGCCACCAGCAGAGCCTCCCGAGGGCGCCGGGGGGAGACCCAGTACTTC,CATSRASRGRRGETQYF,-,-,TRBJ2-5,TRBV15
TGTGCCAGCAGCGCGACAGGTTGGGGCACTGAAGCTTTCTTT,CASSATGWGTEAFF,-,-,TRBJ1-1,TRBV5-4
TGTGCCAGCTCCGAAAACGGAGGGACTGAAGCTTTCTTT,CASSENGGTEAFF,-,-,TRBJ1-1,TRBV18
TGCGCCAGCAGCACAAATAATTCACCCCTCCACTTT,CASSTNNSPLHF,-,-,TRBJ1-6,TRBV4-1
TGTGCCAGCAGCCAAGTTCTCCGAGGACAGATTAACTATGGCTACACCTTC,CASSQVLRGQINYGYTF,-,-,TRBJ1-2,TRBV14
TGCGCCAGCAGCTTGAACAGCTTAAACATTCAGTACTTC,CASSLNSLNIQYF,few,-,TRBJ2-4,TRBV5-1
TGCGCCAGCAGCGTTGGGGCGACCACAGATACGCAGTATTTT,CASSVGATTDTQYF,-,-,TRBJ2-3,TRBV5-1
TGTGCCAGCAGTGAAGCAGATAGAGGCCTCTCTGGGGCCAACGTCCTGACTTTC,CASSEADRGLSGANVLTF,-,-,TRBJ2-6,TRBV6-1
TGTGCCAGTAGTATTCGGGACAACAATCAGCCCCAGCATTTT,CASSIRDNNQPQHF,-,-,TRBJ1-5,TRBV19
TGTGCCAGTAGTCTGCCCGGGGGAGGGGCCAACGTCCTGACTTTC,CASSLPGGGANVLTF,-,-,TRBJ2-6,TRBV19
TGTGCCAGCAGGTTGACAGGCGGCGAGTATCAGCCCCAGCATTTT,CASRLTGGEYQPQHF,-,-,TRBJ1-5,TRBV27
TGTGCCAGCAGTGAAAGGGACAGAACAGAGCAGTACTTC,CASSERDRTEQYF,-,TRBD1,TRBJ2-7,TRBV6-4
TGCGCCAGCAGTCAATCTCGGGGGGCGATAAATCAGCCCCAGCATTTT,CASSQSRGAINQPQHF,once,-,TRBJ1-5,TRBV23-1
TGTGCCAGCAGCGCTGTCGGGGGGGCAGACGAGCAGTACTTC,CASSAVGGADEQYF,few,TRBD2,TRBJ2-7,TRBV7-9
TGTGCCAGCAGTCCCCTTAAGAGGGGGAGACTGGAAAAACTGTTTTTT,CASSPLKRGRLEKLFF,-,-,TRBJ1-4,TRBV28
TGTGCCAGCAGGACAGTAATCGACACTGAAGCTTTCTTT,CASRTVIDTEAFF,-,-,TRBJ1-1,TRBV6-1
TGCGCCAGCAGTGCGTGGGAGGGGCCGGATACGCAGTATTTT,CASSAWEGPDTQYF,-,TRBD2,TRBJ2-3,TRBV10-2
TGTGCCAGAAGCTTGGGGCGCCAGGTAGATTCCCAGCATTTT,CARSLGRQVDSQHF,-,-,TRBJ1-5,TRBV5-3
TGTGCCACCAGCAGCGGTTCAGTCCTCTATGTCGGAGGGACCTTC,CATSSGSVLYVGGTF,-,-,TRBJ1-2,TRBV15
TGTGCCAGCAGCCCCTACACAGGGGAAATCTATGGCTACACCTTC,CASSPYTGEIYGYTF,-,TRBD1,TRBJ1-2,TRBV2
TGTGCCAGCAGCCACCGGGACAGGGGGTCGACTGAAGCTTTCTTT,CASSHRDRGSTEAFF,-,TRBD1,TRBJ1-1,TRBV7-9
TGTGCCAGCAGCTTGATAGACAGGGTCGGTTCTGGGGCCAACGTCCTGACTTTC,CASSLIDRVGSGANVLTF,-,TRBD1,TRBJ2-6,TRBV5-5
TGTGCCAGCAGTGCTCACACCCCCTTTGAGGATTCACCCCTCCACTTT,CASSAHTPFEDSPLHF,-,-,TRBJ1-6,TRBV6-1
TGTGCCAGCAGCTTGGGCAGCGGGGGCCGCCCGGAGACCCAGTACTTC,CASSLGSGGRPETQYF,-,TRBD2,TRBJ2-5,TRBV5-4
TGCGCCAGCAGCCCCGAAGAGGCCTACGAGCAGTACTTC,CASSPEEAYEQYF,-,-,TRBJ2-7,TRBV5-1
TGTGCCAGCAGTCCCACCGGGACTCTGAACACTGAAGCTTTCTTT,CASSPTGTLNTEAFF,-,-,TRBJ1-1,TRBV6-6
TGTGCCAGCAGCCGAGGGGGCCAAGAGACCCAGTACTTC,CASSRGGQETQYF,-,-,TRBJ2-5,TRBV6-5
TGCGCCAGCAGGTCAGGGGTTGGGATTGGTGAAAAACTGTTTTTT,CASRSGVGIGEKLFF,-,-,TRBJ1-4,TRBV5-1
TGCGCCAGCAGCCAAGGACACACCTCTGGAAACACCATATATTTT,CASSQGHTSGNTIYF,few,-,TRBJ1-3,TRBV4-1
TGTGCCAGCAGTCTCGGGGGTTATGAAGCTTTCTTT,CASSLGGYEAFF,once,-,TRBJ1-1,TRBV6-5
TGTGCCAGCAGCAAAGTGGGGCTAGGGCGGCGGGAAAAACTGTTTTTT,CASSKVGLGRREKLFF,-,-,TRBJ1-4,TRBV21-1
TGTGCCAGCAGCCACCGGGGGACCTCCCATGGCTACACCTTC,CASSHRGTSHGYTF,once,-,TRBJ1-2,TRBV27
TGCAGCGTTGTATTAAACTCTGGAAACACCATATATTTT,CSVVLNSGNTIYF,-,-,TRBJ1-3,TRBV29-1
TGTGCCAGCAGCTCCTCCCCGAAGGGGGACTATGGCTACACCTTC,CASSSSPKGDYGYTF,few,-,TRBJ1-2,TRBV11-2
TGCGCCAGCAGCCAAGTGAGCGGGGCCGTCTACGAGCAGTACTTC,CASSQVSGAVYEQYF,-,TRBD2,TRBJ2-7,TRBV4-1
TGTGCCAGCAGTTACTCGGGGACAGGGGACGGGGATACGCAGTATTTT,CASSYSGTGDGDTQYF,-,TRBD1,TRBJ2-3,TRBV6-5
TGTGCCATCTTGACGGGAACCACAACTAATGAAAAACTGTTTTTT,CAILTGTTTNEKLFF,-,-,TRBJ1-4,TRBV6-5
TGTGCCACCCGCACAGGGAACACAGATACGCAGTATTTT,CATRTGNTDTQYF,-,-,TRBJ2-3,TRBV6-1
TGTGCCAGCACCCTCGACAGGGCGAACTCCTACAATGAGCAGTTCTTC,CASTLDRANSYNEQFF,-,TRBD1,TRBJ2-1,TRBV6-6
TGTGCCAGCCGGGACAGGGGATACACTGAAGCTTTCTTT,CASRDRGYTEAFF,-,TRBD1,TRBJ1-1,TRBV11-2
TGTGCCAGCAGCTTAGGAGCGGGGGCCACAGATACGCAGTATTTT,CASSLGAGATDTQYF,-,TRBD2,TRBJ2-3,TRBV11-2
TGTGCCATCAGTGACAGGGTCAGCTCACCCCTCCACTTT,CAISDRVSSPLHF,once,-,TRBJ1-6,TRBV10-3
TGTGCCAGCTCACCACAGGGACAGGGGGACGAGCAGTACTTC,CASSPQGQGDEQYF,-,TRBD1,TRBJ2-7,TRBV18
TGTGCCAGCAGCCAGATCAACAGGGGCACAGATACGCAGTATTTT,CASSQINRGTDTQYF,-,-,TRBJ2-3,TRBV7-8
TGTGCCAGTAGTATAAAGAGCAGGGCGAACGCGCCCCAGCATTTT,CASSIKSRANAPQHF,-,-,TRBJ1-5,TRBV19
TGTGCCAGCAGTTTACGGACAGGGATCAACGAGCAGTACTTC,CASSLRTGINEQYF,-,TRBD1,TRBJ2-7,TRBV28